This T cell receptor beta chain was captured in a study of blood T cell repertoires in COVID-19 (TCRdb year 2020). Describing the broader study: Samples covering the acute and convalescent phases of COVID-19 were provided by collaborators in the United States, Italy and Spain. The sample metadata nearly always contained a de-identified subject ID, COVID-19 status, age in years and sex. The repertoires were released in a freely available public database meant as a resource for research on the immune response to SARS-CoV-2. Deeply sampled blood TCRbeta repertoires from subjects exposed to, actively infected with, or recovered from COVID-19 were included in the dataset. The prospective study material was composed of cDNA or gDNA derived from T cells, B-cell-depleted T cells, or PBMCs. Samples were obtained from the ongoing ImmuneRACE study (first 160 participants) and from over 1,000 subjects provided by 6 global collaborators. HLA class I and class II types, where available, came from metadata supplied by the sample provider rather than from assay-based typing. General findings and caveats noted by the study authors: Clinical and demographic metadata were provided uncurated, with the amount varying by source and participant.

TCRbeta CDR3 regions were amplified from genomic DNA by means of the immunoSEQ Assay, a bias-controlled multiplex PCR. Under the source paper's analysis protocol: Within the assay, amplification of reference gene primers was used to estimate how many nucleated cells each sample contained. To quantify the absolute abundance of each unique TCRbeta CDR3 rearrangement, sequence reads were collapsed and filtered. For each sample, productive Simpson clonality was calculated by taking the square root of Simpson's diversity index across productive rearrangements. Here the immuneACCESS table is served through TCRdb, limited to in-frame sequences with V and J called. Missing clones are a known gap in these copies; in checked studies unresolved V genes cover under half, and the rest lacks a known reason. That table gives V, J and clone size, and the DNA gave D and trimming. The sample contains 270,000 or so clones, about 87% of them found a single time. The top ten hold roughly 4.3% of the sample.

Participants in the prospective study were enrolled through a virtual design, were aged about 18 to 100 years, and lived in 24 United States geographic areas. Cohort assignment in the prospective study relied on participant-reported clinical history from a screening survey and a study questionnaire. In the prospective study, mobile phlebotomists collected whole blood, serum and a nasopharyngeal or oropharyngeal swab from each participant. Prospective study participants could optionally give additional blood draws and questionnaires over an approximately two-month period. Prospective study blood samples were shipped either frozen or at room temperature before DNA extraction. This clone was picked up a small number of times. This receptor's antigen is unknown. No qualities accompany the bases; no much larger clone lies one base away. Trimming removed 3 bases from V and 1 base from J, leaving 12 bases between the germline ends. Including cysteine and phenylalanine, the CDR3 has 15 amino acids. The entry retains the CDR3 DNA only, 45 bases that are in frame from base 1. CDR1 and CDR2 are drawn from the germline V gene: MGHRA, YSYEKL.

Sequences were obtained from PBMCs or T cells enriched from blood (not recorded which). The source of this sequence is a woman in her 30s with acute COVID-19. Recombination joined TRBV4-1 with TRBJ1-1, with the D gene not clear enough to name. The CDR3 region: CASSQGSRGNTEAFF. The DNA sequence reads TGCGCCAGCAGCCAGGGGTCCCGGGGGAACACTGAAGCTTTCTTT.